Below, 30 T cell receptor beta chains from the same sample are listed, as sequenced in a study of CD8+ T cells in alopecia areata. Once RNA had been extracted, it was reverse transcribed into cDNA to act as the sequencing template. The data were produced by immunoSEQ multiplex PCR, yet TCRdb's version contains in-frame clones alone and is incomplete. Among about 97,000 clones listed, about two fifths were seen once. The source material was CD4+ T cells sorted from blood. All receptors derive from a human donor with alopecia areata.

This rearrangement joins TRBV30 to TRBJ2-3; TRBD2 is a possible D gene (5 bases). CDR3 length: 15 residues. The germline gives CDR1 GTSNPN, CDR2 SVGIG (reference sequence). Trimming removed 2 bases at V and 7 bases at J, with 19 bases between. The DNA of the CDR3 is TGTGCCTGGAGTCCTGGGAGTCTAAATTTATATACGCAGTATTTT. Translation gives CAWSPGSLNLYTQYF. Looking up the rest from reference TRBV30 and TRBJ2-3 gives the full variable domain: SQTIHQWPATLVQPVGSPLSLECTVEGTSNPNLYWYRQAAGRGLQLLFYSVGIGQISSEVPQNLSASRPQDRQFILSSKKLLLSDSGFYLCAWSPGSLNLYTQYFGPGTRLTVL.

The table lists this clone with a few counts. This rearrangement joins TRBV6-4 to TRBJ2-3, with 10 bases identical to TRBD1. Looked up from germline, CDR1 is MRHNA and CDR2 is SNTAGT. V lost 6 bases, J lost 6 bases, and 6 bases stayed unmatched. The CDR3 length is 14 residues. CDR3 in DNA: TGTGCCAGCAGATTGACAGGGGGCGCGGATACGCAGTATTTT. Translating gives CASRLTGGADTQYF.

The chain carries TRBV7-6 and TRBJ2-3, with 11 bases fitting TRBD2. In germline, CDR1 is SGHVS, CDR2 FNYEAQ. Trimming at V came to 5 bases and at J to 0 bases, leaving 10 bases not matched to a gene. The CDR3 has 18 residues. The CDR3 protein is CASSISPTSGTSTDTQYF. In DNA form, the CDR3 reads TGTGCCAGCAGCATTTCCCCGACTAGCGGGACCAGCACAGATACGCAGTATTTT.

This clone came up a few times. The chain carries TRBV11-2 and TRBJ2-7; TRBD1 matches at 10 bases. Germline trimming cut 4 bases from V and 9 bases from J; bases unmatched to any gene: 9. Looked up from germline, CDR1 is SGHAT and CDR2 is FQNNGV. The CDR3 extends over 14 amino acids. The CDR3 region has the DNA TGTGCCAGCAGCTACGCGGGGACAGGGGCAGGGCAGTACTTC. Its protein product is CASSYAGTGAGQYF.

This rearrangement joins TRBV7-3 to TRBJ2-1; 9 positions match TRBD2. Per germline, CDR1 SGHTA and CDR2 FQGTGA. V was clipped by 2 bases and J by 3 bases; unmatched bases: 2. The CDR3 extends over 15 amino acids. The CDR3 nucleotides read TGTGCCAGCAGCTTATATAGCGGGGGCTACAATGAGCAGTTCTTC. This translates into CASSLYSGGYNEQFF.

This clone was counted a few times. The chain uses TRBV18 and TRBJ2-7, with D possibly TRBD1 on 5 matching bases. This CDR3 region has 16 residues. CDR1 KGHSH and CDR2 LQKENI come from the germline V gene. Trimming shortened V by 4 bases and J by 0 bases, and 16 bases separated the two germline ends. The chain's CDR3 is CASSLEQATSSYEQYF. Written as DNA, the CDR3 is TGTGCCAGCTCACTAGAACAGGCAACAAGCTCCTACGAGCAGTACTTC.

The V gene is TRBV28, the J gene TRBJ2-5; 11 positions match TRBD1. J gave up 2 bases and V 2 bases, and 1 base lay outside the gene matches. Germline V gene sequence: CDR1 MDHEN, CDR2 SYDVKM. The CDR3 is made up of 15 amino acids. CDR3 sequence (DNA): TGTGCCAGCAGTTTAGGGGACAGGGGGCAAGAGACCCAGTACTTC. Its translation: CASSLGDRGQETQYF.

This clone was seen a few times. The CDR3 loop reads CASRPGFGTWETQYF. CDR3 nucleotide sequence: TGTGCCAGCAGGCCCGGTTTTGGGACGTGGGAGACCCAGTACTTC. V usage is TRBV28 and J usage is TRBJ2-5, with D perhaps matching TRBD1 or TRBD2 (5 bases each). The germline gives CDR1 MDHEN, CDR2 SYDVKM. The CDR3 has 15 amino acids. V lost 6 bases to trimming and J lost 5 bases, with 19 bases between them.

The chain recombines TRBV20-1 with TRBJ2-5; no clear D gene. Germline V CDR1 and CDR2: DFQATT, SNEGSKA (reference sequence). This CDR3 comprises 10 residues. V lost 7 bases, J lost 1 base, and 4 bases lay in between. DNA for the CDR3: TGCAGTGGCGGCCAAGAGACCCAGTACTTC. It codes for CSGGQETQYF.

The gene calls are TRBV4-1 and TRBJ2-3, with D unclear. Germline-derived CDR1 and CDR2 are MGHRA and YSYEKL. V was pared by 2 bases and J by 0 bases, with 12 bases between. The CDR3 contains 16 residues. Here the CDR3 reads CASSQTRSASTDTQYF. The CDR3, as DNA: TGCGCCAGCAGCCAAACCAGGTCCGCTAGCACAGATACGCAGTATTTT.

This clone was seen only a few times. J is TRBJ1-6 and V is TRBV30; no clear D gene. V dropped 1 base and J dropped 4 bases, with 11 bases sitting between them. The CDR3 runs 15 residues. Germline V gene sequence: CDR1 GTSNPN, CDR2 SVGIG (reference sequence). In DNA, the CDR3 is TGTGCCTGGAGTGGCCGCGCGCGGTATAATTCACCCCTCCACTTT. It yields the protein CAWSGRARYNSPLHF. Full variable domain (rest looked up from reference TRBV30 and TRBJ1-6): SQTIHQWPATLVQPVGSPLSLECTVEGTSNPNLYWYRQAAGRGLQLLFYSVGIGQISSEVPQNLSASRPQDRQFILSSKKLLLSDSGFYLCAWSGRARYNSPLHFGNGTRLTVT.

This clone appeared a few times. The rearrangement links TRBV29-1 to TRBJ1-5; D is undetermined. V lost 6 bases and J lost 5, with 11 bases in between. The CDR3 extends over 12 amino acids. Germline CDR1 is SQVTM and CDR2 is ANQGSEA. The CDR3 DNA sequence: TGCAGCGTCCTATTACCCGATCAGCCCCAGCATTTT. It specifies CSVLLPDQPQHF.

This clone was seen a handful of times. The CDR3 DNA follows: TGCAGCGTTGGGCTAGCGGGAGGGCCCAAAGAGCAGTACTTC. Translation: CSVGLAGGPKEQYF. This rearrangement joins TRBV29-1 to TRBJ2-7; 12 positions agree with TRBD2. CDR3 length equals 14 residues. Germline assignment: CDR1 SQVTM and CDR2 ANQGSEA. With V trimmed by 4 bases and J by 7 bases, 8 bases remained unmatched.

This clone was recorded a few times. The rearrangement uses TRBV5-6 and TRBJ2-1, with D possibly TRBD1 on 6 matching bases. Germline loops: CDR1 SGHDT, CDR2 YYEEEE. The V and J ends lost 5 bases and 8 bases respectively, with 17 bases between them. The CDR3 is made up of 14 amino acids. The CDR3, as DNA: TGTGCCAGCAGTTCCTGGGACATTGAACATGAGCAGTTCTTC. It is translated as CASSSWDIEHEQFF.

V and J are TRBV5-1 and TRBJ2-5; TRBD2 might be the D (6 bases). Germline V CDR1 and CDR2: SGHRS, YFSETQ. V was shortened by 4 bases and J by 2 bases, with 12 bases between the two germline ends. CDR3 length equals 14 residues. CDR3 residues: CASSRNGGQETQYF. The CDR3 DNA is TGCGCCAGCAGCCGTAACGGGGGACAAGAGACCCAGTACTTC.

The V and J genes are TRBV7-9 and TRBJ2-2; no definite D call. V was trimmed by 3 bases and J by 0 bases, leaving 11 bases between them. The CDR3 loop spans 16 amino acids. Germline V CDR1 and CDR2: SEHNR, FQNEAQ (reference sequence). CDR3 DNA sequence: TGTGCCAGCAGCTTTCGATCCTCGGCGAACACCGGGGAGCTGTTTTTT. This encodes CASSFRSSANTGELFF.

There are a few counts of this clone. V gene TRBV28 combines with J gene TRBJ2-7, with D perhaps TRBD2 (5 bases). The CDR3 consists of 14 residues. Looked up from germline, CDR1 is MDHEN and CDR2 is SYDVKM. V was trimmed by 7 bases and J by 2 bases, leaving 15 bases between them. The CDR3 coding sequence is TGTGCCAGCAAGTTAGTGGGAGTGGCCTACGAGCAGTACTTC. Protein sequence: CASKLVGVAYEQYF.

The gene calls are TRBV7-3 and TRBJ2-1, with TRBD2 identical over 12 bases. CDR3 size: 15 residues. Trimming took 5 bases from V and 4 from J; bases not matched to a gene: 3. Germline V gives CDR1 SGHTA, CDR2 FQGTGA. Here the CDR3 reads CASSPTSGGYNEQFF. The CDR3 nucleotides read TGTGCCAGCAGCCCGACTAGCGGGGGATACAATGAGCAGTTCTTC.

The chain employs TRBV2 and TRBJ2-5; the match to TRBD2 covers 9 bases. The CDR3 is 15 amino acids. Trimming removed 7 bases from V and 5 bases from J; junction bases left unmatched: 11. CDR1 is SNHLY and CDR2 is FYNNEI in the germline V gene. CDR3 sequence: CASKAGGPLGETQYF. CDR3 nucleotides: TGTGCCAGCAAGGCGGGAGGGCCTCTGGGGGAGACCCAGTACTTC.

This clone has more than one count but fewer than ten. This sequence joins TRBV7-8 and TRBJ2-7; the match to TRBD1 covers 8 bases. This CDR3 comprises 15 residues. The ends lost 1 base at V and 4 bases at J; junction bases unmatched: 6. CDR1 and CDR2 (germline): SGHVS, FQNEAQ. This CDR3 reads CASSLDPGQGYEQYF. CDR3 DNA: TGTGCCAGCAGCTTAGATCCCGGACAGGGTTACGAGCAGTACTTC.

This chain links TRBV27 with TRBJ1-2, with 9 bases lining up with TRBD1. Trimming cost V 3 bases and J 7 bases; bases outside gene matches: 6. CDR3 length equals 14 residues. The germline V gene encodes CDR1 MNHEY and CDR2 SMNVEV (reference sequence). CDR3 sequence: CASSLGTGSFGYTF. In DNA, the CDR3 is TGTGCCAGCAGTTTGGGGACAGGGTCCTTTGGCTACACCTTC.

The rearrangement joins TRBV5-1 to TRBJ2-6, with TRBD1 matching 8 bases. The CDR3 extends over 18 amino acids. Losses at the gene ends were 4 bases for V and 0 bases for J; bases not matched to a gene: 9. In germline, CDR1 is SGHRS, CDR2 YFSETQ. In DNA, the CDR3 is TGCGCCAGCAGCGCCAGGGACAGGTCCTTCTCTGGGGCCAACGTCCTGACTTTC. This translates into CASSARDRSFSGANVLTF.

CDR3: CASSPLKGNGETQYF. The CDR3 DNA reads as TGTGCCAGCTCACCACTAAAGGGAAACGGGGAGACCCAGTACTTC. J is TRBJ2-5 and V is TRBV18; D is uncertain. CDR1 and CDR2 (germline): KGHSH, LQKENI. The CDR3 consists of 15 residues. Trimming shortened V by 1 base and J by 5 bases, and 14 bases separated the two germline ends.

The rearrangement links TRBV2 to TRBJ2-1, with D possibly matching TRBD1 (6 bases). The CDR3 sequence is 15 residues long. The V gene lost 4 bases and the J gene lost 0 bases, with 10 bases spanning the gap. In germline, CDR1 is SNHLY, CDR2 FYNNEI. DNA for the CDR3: TGTGCCAGCAGTGCCACAGGGAGCTCCTACAATGAGCAGTTCTTC. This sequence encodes CASSATGSSYNEQFF.

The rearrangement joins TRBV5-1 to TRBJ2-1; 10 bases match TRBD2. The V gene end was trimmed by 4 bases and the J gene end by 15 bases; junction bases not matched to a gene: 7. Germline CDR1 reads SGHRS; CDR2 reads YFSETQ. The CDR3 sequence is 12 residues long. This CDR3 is CASSNSGGATFF. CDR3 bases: TGCGCCAGCAGCAACAGCGGGGGGGCCACGTTCTTC.

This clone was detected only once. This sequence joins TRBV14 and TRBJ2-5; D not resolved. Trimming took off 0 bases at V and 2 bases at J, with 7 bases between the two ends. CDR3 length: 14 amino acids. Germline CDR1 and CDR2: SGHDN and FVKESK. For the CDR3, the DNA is TGTGCCAGCAGCCAAGATCTCGTTCAAGAGACCCAGTACTTC. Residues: CASSQDLVQETQYF. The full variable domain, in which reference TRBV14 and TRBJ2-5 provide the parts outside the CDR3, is EAGVTQFPSHSVIEKGQTVTLRCDPISGHDNLYWYRRVMGKEIKFLLHFVKESKQDESGMPNNRFLAERTGGTYSTLKVQPAELEDSGVYFCASSQDLVQETQYFGPGTRLLVL.

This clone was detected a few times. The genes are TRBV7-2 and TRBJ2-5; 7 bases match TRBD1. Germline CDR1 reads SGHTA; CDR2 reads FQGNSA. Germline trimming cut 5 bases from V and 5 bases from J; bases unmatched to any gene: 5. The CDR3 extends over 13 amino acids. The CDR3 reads CASSQGQWETQYF. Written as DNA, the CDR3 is TGTGCCAGCAGCCAGGGACAGTGGGAGACCCAGTACTTC.

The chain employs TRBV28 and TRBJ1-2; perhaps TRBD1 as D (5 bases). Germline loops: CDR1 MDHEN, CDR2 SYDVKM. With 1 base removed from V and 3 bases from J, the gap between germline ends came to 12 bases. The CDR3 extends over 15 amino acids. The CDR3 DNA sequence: TGTGCCAGCAGTTTATTTGGCGGGGCGGACTATGGCTACACCTTC. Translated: CASSLFGGADYGYTF.

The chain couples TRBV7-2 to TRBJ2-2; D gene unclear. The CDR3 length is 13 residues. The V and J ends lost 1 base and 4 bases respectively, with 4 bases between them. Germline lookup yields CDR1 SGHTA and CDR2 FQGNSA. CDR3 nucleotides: TGTGCCAGCAGCTTAGGCGGCACCGGGGAGCTGTTTTTT. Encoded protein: CASSLGGTGELFF.

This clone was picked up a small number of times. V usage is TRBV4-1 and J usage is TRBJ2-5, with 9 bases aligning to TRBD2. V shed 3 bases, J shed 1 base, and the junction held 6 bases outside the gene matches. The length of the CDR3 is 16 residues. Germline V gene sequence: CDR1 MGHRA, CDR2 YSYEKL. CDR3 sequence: CASSQVAGDPQETQYF. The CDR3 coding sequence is TGCGCCAGCAGCCAGGTAGCGGGAGACCCCCAAGAGACCCAGTACTTC.